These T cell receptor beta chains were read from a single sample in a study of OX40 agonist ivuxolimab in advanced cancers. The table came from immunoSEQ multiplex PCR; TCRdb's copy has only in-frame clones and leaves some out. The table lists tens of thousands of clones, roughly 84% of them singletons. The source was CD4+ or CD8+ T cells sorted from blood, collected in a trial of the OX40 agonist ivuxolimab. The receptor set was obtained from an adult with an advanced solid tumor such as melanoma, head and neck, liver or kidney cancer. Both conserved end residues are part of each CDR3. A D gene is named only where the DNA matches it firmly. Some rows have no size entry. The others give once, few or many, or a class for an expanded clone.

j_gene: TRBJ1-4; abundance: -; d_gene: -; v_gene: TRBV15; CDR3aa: CATTTRAIDEKLFF; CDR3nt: TGTGCCACCACGACGCGGGCAATCGATGAAAAACTGTTTTTT
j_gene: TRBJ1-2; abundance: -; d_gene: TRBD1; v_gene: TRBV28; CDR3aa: CASSSDRGDGYTF; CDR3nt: TGTGCCAGCAGTTCGGACAGGGGGGATGGCTACACCTTC
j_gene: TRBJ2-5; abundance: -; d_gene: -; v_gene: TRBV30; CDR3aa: CAWSVLRGSGETQYF; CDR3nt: TGTGCCTGGAGTGTATTGAGAGGGAGTGGAGAGACCCAGTACTTC
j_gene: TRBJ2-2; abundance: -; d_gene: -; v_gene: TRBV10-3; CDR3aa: CAISESEAGELFF; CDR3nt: TGTGCCATCAGTGAGTCGGAGGCCGGGGAGCTGTTTTTT
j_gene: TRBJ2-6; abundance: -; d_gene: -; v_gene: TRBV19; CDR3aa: CASSMKGLSQSGANVLTF; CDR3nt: TGTGCCAGTAGTATGAAGGGTCTTTCCCAATCTGGGGCCAACGTCCTGACTTTC
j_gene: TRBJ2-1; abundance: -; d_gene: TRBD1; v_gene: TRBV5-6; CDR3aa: CASSLSPEHRGYNEQFF; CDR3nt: TGTGCCAGCAGCTTGAGTCCGGAACACAGGGGCTACAATGAGCAGTTCTTC
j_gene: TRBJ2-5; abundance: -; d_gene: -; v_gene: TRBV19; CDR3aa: CASSMRGKETQYF; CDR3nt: TGTGCCAGTAGTATGAGGGGGAAAGAGACCCAGTACTTC
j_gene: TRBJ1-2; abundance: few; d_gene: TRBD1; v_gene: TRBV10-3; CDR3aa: CAISESFVRSRQGENGYTF; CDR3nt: TGTGCCATCAGTGAGTCTTTCGTACGTTCCCGACAGGGGGAGAATGGCTACACCTTC
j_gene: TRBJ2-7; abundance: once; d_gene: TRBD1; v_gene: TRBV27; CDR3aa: CATSPRDSAYEQYF; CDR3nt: TGTGCCACAAGCCCCCGGGACAGCGCGTACGAGCAGTACTTC
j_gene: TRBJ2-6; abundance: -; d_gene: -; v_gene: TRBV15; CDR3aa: CATSSDNSGANVLTF; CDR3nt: TGTGCCACCAGCAGCGACAACTCTGGGGCCAACGTCCTGACTTTC
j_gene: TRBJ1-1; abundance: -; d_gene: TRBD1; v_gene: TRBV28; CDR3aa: CASSRTGTTEAFF; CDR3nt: TGTGCCAGCAGTCGGACAGGGACAACTGAAGCTTTCTTT
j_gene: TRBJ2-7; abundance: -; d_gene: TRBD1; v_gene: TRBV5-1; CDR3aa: CASSLELDRPYEQYF; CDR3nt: TGCGCCAGCAGCTTGGAACTGGACAGGCCCTACGAGCAGTACTTC
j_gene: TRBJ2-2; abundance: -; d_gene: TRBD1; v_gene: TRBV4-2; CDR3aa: CASSQGQGSTGELFF; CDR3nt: TGTGCCAGCAGCCAAGGACAGGGGAGCACCGGGGAGCTGTTTTTT
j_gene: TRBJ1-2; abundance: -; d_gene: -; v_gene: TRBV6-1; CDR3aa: CASTGENYGYTF; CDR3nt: TGTGCCAGCACAGGGGAAAACTATGGCTACACCTTC
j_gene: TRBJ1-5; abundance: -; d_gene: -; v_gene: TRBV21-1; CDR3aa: CASSKGRPNQPQHF; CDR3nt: TGTGCCAGCAGCAAAGGGCGCCCCAATCAGCCCCAGCATTTT
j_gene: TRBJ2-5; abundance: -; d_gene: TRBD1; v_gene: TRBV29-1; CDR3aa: CSVEDTGARETQYF; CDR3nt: TGCAGCGTTGAAGATACAGGGGCTCGGGAGACCCAGTACTTC
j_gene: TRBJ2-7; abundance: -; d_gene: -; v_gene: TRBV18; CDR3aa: CASSETVTYEQYF; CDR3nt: TGTGCCAGCTCGGAGACTGTAACCTACGAGCAGTACTTC
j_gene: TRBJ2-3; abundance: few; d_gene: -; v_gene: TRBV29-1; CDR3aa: CGSYGAFTDTQYF; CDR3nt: TGCGGCTCTTACGGGGCATTCACAGATACGCAGTATTTT
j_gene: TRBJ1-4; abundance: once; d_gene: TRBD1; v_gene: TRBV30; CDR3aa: CAWSYPGTGREKLFF; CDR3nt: TGTGCCTGGTCGTACCCCGGGACAGGGCGTGAAAAACTGTTTTTT
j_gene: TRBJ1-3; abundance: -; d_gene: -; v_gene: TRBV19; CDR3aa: CASSVLSEGNTIYF; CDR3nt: TGTGCCAGTAGCGTCTTATCCGAAGGAAACACCATATATTTT
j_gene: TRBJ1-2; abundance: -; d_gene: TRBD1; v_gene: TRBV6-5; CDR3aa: CASRDRPLSNYGYTF; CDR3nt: TGTGCCAGCAGGGACAGGCCTCTGTCTAACTATGGCTACACCTTC
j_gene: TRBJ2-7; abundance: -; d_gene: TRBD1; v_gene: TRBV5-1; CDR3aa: CASNGQGANEQYF; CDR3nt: TGCGCCAGCAATGGACAGGGGGCGAACGAGCAGTACTTC
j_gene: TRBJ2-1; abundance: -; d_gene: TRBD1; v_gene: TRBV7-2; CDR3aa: CASSPNRGTGTYNEQFF; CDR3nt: TGTGCCAGCAGCCCCAACCGCGGGACAGGGACCTACAATGAGCAGTTCTTC